The 5 T cell receptor beta chains below all came from one sample that was sequenced in a study of blood T cells in healthy people across ages. The second PCR ran roughly 6 to 11 cycles with a sample-barcoded 5' primer and J-beta primers. TCRdb analysed the 5' RACE reads with MiXCR anew, one entry per CDR3 protein. The top ten hold approximately 17% of the sample, which has 850,000 to 1,300,000 distinct CDR3 sequences, under 45% seen once. Sequencing was carried out using blood. The receptor source for this set is a woman aged 55-75 years in good health.

CDR3 loop: CASRQPPGQGHGYTF. CDR3 sequence (DNA): TGCGCCAGCAGACAACCTCCGGGACAGGGTCATGGCTACACCTTC. V usage is TRBV10-2 and J usage is TRBJ1-2; 9 bases match TRBD1. V dropped 6 bases and J dropped 6; count of bases not matched to a gene: 11. This CDR3 comprises 15 residues. CDR1 and CDR2 (germline): WSHSY, SAAADI.

This sequence joins TRBV27 and TRBJ1-1; 7 positions match TRBD1. Germline CDR1 is MNHEY and CDR2 is SMNVEV (reference sequence). The CDR3 is made up of 13 amino acids. J was trimmed by 10 bases and V by 7 bases; bases with no gene match: 12. CDR3 sequence (DNA): TGTGCCAGCACCGGGACAGAGAACTTGGGAGCTTTCTTT. Translated: CASTGTENLGAFF.

V and J are TRBV14 and TRBJ2-1; 10 bases are a match to TRBD2. V lost 1 base, J lost 7 bases, and 7 bases stayed unmatched. The germline CDR1 and CDR2 sequences are SGHDN and FVKESK. The CDR3 is made up of 16 amino acids. Written as DNA, the CDR3 is TGTGCCAGCAGCCAAGTGGCGGCTAGCGGGAGAAATGAGCAGTTCTTC. This translates into CASSQVAASGRNEQFF.

This clonotype came up a few times. The chain links TRBV7-2 to TRBJ2-1; a possible D gene is TRBD2 (6 bases). Per germline, CDR1 SGHTA and CDR2 FQGNSA. Between the trimmed V and J ends, which lost 0 bases and 7 bases, there was a span of 10 bases. The CDR3 sequence is 14 residues long. The DNA of the CDR3 is TGTGCCAGCAGCTTAGCCCTAGCGCTGAATGAGCAGTTCTTC. The encoded protein is CASSLALALNEQFF.

This clonotype was detected many times. The V call is TRBV4-1, the J call TRBJ1-6; 10 bases line up with TRBD1. This CDR3 spans 16 amino acids. Germline trimming cut 0 bases from V and 8 bases from J; bases unmatched to any gene: 4. CDR1 is MGHRA and CDR2 is YSYEKL in the germline V gene. The CDR3 spells CASSQDLTGGDSPLHF. DNA for the CDR3: TGCGCCAGCAGCCAAGATCTGACAGGGGGCGATTCACCCCTCCACTTT.